This TCR beta chain was captured in a study of long-term antiretroviral therapy in people with HIV. With survey level as its setting, the immunoSEQ assay was v3.0. Generated by immunoSEQ multiplex PCR, the TCRdb table keeps only in-frame clones and is missing some. The sample lists about 42,000 clones; roughly 86% were seen once. The ends lost 5 bases at V and 3 bases at J; junction bases unmatched: 10. Germline V lookup: CDR1 SEHNR, CDR2 FQNEAQ (reference sequence). The CDR3 sequence is 16 residues long. The clonotype originates from a woman aged 45 to 65 with HIV. The V gene is TRBV7-9, the J gene TRBJ1-2; 9 bases are a match to TRBD1. The material sequenced was unsorted PBMCs, taken 0.1 years before starting antiretroviral therapy. DNA of the CDR3: TGTGCCAGCAGCCTGGGTGCACAGGGGGCGGACTATGGCTACACCTTC. It encodes CASSLGAQGADYGYTF.